The present TCR beta chain was sequenced within a study of control samples from healthy donors and cancer patients. The CDR3 spans 13 residues. From germline, CDR1 is LNHNV and CDR2 YYDKDF (reference sequence). Trimming took off 5 bases at V and 3 bases at J, with 8 bases between the two ends. Sequencing used immunoSEQ multiplex PCR; TCRdb keeps in-frame clones, though not all of them. The table has approximately 100,000 clones, 88% seen once. This clonotype originated in a young man in good health. The V and J genes are TRBV15 and TRBJ2-1; D unclear. Specimen: blood. CDR3 sequence: CATSRYNYNEQFF. The CDR3 DNA is TGTGCCACCAGCCGATATAACTACAATGAGCAGTTCTTC.